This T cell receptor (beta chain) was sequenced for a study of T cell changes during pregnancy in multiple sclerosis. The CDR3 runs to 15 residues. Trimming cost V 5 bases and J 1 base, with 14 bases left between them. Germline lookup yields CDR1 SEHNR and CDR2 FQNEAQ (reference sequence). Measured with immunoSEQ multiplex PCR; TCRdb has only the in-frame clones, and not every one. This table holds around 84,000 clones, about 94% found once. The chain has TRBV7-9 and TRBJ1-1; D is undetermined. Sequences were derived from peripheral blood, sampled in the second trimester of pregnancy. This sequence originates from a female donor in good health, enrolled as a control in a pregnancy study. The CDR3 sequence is CASSPGPLGNTEAFF. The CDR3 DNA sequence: TGTGCCAGCAGCCCAGGCCCCCTTGGGAACACTGAAGCTTTCTTT.